This TCR beta chain was recovered during a study of control samples from healthy donors and cancer patients. Clones were sequenced by immunoSEQ multiplex PCR, and TCRdb holds only the in-frame ones, with some missing. The profile shows tens of thousands of clones, 70% to 90% of them singletons. This receptor was obtained from a woman between 50 and 59 years old with head and neck cancer. The sequenced sample was PBMCs.

The CDR3 DNA reads as TGTGCCAGTAGTATAGATGGGGGACAGCTCAGAACTGAAGCTTTCTTT. Translation gives CASSIDGGQLRTEAFF. The chain uses TRBV19 and TRBJ1-1, with 7 positions matching TRBD1. This CDR3 spans 16 amino acids. Per germline, CDR1 LNHDA and CDR2 SQIVND (reference sequence). J gave up 5 bases and V 0 bases, and 9 bases lay outside the gene matches.